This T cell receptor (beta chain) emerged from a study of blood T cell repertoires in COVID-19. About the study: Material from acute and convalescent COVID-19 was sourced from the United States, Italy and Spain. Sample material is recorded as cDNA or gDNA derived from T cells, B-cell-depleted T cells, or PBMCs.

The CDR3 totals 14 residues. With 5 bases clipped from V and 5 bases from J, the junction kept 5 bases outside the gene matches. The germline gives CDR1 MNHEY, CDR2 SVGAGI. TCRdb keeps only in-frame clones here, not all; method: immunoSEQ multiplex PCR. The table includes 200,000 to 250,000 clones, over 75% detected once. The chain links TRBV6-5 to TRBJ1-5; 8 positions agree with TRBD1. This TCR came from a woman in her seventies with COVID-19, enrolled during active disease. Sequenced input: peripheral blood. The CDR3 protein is CASSRDRGDQPQHF. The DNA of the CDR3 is TGTGCCAGCAGTCGCGACAGGGGAGATCAGCCCCAGCATTTT.